The 5 T cell receptor beta chains below all came from one sample that was sequenced in a study of regulatory T cells in long-lasting Graves disease. Regarding time point: newly diagnosed GD, antithyroid drugs for less than 3 months. There was RNA extracted from PBMCs, and the TCR library was made from it. Arm-PCR with iRepertoire HTBI primers amplified the CDR3 regions for these TCR beta libraries. TCRdb called the multiplex PCR reads again in MiXCR, with one record for every CDR3 protein. Among approximately 400,000 distinct CDR3 sequences listed, 12% were seen once. These data also featured in a second study, about T cells in Graves' hyperthyroidism and ophthalmopathy.

Sequences were derived from peripheral blood mononuclear cells (PBMCs), sampled at new diagnosis, from a patient treated with antithyroid drugs. The origin of the receptors is a woman aged 18-35 years with Graves disease.

The chain couples TRBV20-1 to TRBJ2-2; the match to TRBD2 covers 10 bases. Unmatched junction bases numbered 12, after V lost 4 bases and J lost 10 bases. The CDR3 covers 15 residues. Germline CDR1 and CDR2: DFQATT and SNEGSKA (reference sequence). The CDR3 spells CSAKESGLAAQELFF. In DNA form, the CDR3 reads TGCAGTGCTAAAGAGAGCGGACTAGCGGCCCAGGAGCTGTTTTTT.

This clonotype was recorded many times. The chain combines TRBV27 with TRBJ2-7; D is ambiguous. Trimming removed 4 bases at V and 3 bases at J, with 16 bases between. CDR3 length equals 15 residues. Germline CDR1 is MNHEY and CDR2 is SMNVEV (reference sequence). The CDR3 loop is CASSYSPGEFYEQYF. CDR3 DNA: TGTGCCAGCAGTTACTCCCCTGGGGAATTCTACGAGCAGTACTTC.

The chain is built from TRBV6-1 and TRBJ1-5; D is ambiguous. Germline CDR1 and CDR2: MNHNS and SASEGT. This CDR3 has 16 amino acids. The V gene lost 4 bases and the J gene lost 3 bases, with 16 bases spanning the gap. CDR3 nucleotide sequence: TGTGCCAGCAGTGTTAGGACGGTCGCCTACAATCAGCCCCAGCATTTT. Translating gives CASSVRTVAYNQPQHF.

With respect to this clonotype: A much more abundant neighbour one base away suggests this may be a read error. This rearrangement joins TRBV7-2 to TRBJ1-5, with D perhaps matching TRBD1 (5 bases). Looked up from germline, CDR1 is SGHTA and CDR2 is FQGNSA. CDR3 length equals 14 residues. The chain's CDR3 is CDSSLDRLNQPQHF. CDR3 nucleotide sequence: TGTGACAGCAGCTTAGACAGACTCAATCAGCCCCAGCATTTT.

This clonotype has a count of ten or more. The chain couples TRBV3-1 to TRBJ1-2; 7 positions match TRBD1. Germline loops: CDR1 LGHDT, CDR2 YNNKEL (reference sequence). This CDR3 is 14 amino acids long. V shed 1 base and J 7 bases; nucleotides not matched to a gene: 6. The CDR3 is CASSQGPTGFGYTF. In nucleotides, the CDR3 is TGTGCCAGCAGCCAAGGTCCGACAGGGTTTGGCTACACCTTC. The entire variable domain, with the rest obtained from reference TRBV3-1 and TRBJ1-2, is as follows: DTAVSQTPKYLVTQMGNDKSIKCEQNLGHDTMYWYKQDSKKFLKIMFSYNNKELIINETVPNRFSPKSPDKAHLNLHINSLELGDSAVYFCASSQGPTGFGYTFGSGTRLTVV.